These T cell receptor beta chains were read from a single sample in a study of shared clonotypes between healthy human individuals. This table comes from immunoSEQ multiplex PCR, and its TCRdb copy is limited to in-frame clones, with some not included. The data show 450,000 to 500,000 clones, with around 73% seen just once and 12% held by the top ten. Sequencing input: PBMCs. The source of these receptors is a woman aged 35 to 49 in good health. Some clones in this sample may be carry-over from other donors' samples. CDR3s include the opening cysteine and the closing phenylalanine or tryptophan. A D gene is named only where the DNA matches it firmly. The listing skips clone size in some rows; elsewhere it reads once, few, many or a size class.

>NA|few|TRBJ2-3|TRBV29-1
TGCAGCGTTTTTTCAGGTATCACAGATACGCAGTATTTT
CSVFSGITDTQYF
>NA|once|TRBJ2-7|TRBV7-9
TGTGCCAGCAGCTTAGCACGTAACCCCTACGAGCAGTACTTC
CASSLARNPYEQYF
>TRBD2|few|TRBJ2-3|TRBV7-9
TGTGCCAGCAGCTCTAGCGGTAGCACAGATACGCAGTATTTT
CASSSSGSTDTQYF
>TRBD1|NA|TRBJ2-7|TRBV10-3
TGTGCCATCAGTGAGTGGGACAGGGGTCCCTACGAGCAGTACTTC
CAISEWDRGPYEQYF
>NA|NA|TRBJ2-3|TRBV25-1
TGTGCCAGCAGTGAATATGGTCTAGGACGGTATACGCAGTATTTT
CASSEYGLGRYTQYF
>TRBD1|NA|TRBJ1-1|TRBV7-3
TGTGCCAGCAGCGGACAGGGTCGCTTGGTCTTT
CASSGQGRLVF
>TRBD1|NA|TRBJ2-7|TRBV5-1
TGCGCCAGCAGTCTGGGAACGGACAGGGGCGTTTACGAGCAGTACTTC
CASSLGTDRGVYEQYF
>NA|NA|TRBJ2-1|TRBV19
TGTGCCAGTAGCACACCAACCGGGACTCCCTACTACAATGAGCAGTTCTTC
CASSTPTGTPYYNEQFF
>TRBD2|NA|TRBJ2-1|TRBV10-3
TGTGCCATCAGTGAGATCGGGACTAGCGACAATGAGCAGTTCTTC
CAISEIGTSDNEQFF
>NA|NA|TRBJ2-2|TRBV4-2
TGTGCCAGCAGCTCCCAATCCGGGCCGAACACCGGGGAGCTGTTTTTT
CASSSQSGPNTGELFF
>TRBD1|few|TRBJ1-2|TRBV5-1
TGCGCCAGCAGCTTGGACGGGGACAGGGTAATTGGCTACACCTTC
CASSLDGDRVIGYTF
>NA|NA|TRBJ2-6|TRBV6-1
TGTGCCAGCAGTGCGGATTTCTCTGGGGCCAACGTCCTGACTTTC
CASSADFSGANVLTF
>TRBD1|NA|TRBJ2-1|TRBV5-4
TGTGCCAGCAGCCGGGACAGAAATGAGCAGTTCTTC
CASSRDRNEQFF
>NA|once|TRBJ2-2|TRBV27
TGTGCCAGCAGCCGACAGGGACTGAACACCGGGGAGCTGTTTTTT
CASSRQGLNTGELFF
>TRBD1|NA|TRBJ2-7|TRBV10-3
TGTGCCATCAGTGACTTCGCGCGACAGGGTAGTCACGAGCAGTACTTC
CAISDFARQGSHEQYF
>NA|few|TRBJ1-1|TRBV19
TGTGCCAGTTCTTCCCACAGGAACACTGAAGCTTTCTTT
CASSSHRNTEAFF
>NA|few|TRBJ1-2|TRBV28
TGTGCCAGCAGCACCGGGACATCAGACGGCTACACCTTC
CASSTGTSDGYTF
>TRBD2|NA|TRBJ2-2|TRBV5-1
TGCGCCAGCAGCTTGTTTAGCGGGACGAACACCGGGGAGCTGTTTTTT
CASSLFSGTNTGELFF
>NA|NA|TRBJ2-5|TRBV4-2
TGTGCCAGCAGCCAAGGGGTAACGGGAGAGACCCAGTACTTC
CASSQGVTGETQYF
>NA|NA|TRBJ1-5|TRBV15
TGTGCCACCAGCAGAGGTCCCAGGGGACGTAACAATCAGCCCCAGCATTTT
CATSRGPRGRNNQPQHF
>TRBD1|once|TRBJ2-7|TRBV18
TGTGCCAGCTCTCCTGGACAGGGGGGTACCTACGAGCAGTACTTC
CASSPGQGGTYEQYF
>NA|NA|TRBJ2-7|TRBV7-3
TGTGCCAGCAGCTTAGGAGGGCTAGGTGGGGAGCAGTACTTC
CASSLGGLGGEQYF
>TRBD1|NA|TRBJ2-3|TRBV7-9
TGTGCCAGCAGCGTCACAGGGGGCACAGATACGCAGTATTTT
CASSVTGGTDTQYF
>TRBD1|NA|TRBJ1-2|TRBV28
TGTGCCAGCAGAAACAGGGGGCTTAACTATGGCTACACCTTC
CASRNRGLNYGYTF
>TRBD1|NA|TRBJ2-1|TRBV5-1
TGCGCCAGTGCGACAGGGGCGATTAATGAGCAGTTCTTC
CASATGAINEQFF
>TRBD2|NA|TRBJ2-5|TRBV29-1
TGCAGCGCTCTGACTAGCGGGAGTGGTGAGACCCAGTACTTC
CSALTSGSGETQYF
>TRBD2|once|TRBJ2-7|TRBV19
TGTGCCAGTAGTAACCCCAATCGCGGGAGTGTATACGAGCAGTACTTC
CASSNPNRGSVYEQYF
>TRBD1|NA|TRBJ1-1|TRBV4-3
TGCGCCAGCAGCCCCGGACAGGGGAACACTGAAGCTTTCTTT
CASSPGQGNTEAFF
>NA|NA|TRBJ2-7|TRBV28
TGTGCCAGCAGTTTAGCAACAGGGAAGTACTTC
CASSLATGKYF
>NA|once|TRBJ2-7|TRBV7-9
TGTGCCAGCAGCTTAGGGGGCGGGACGTCCTACGAGCAGTACTTC
CASSLGGGTSYEQYF
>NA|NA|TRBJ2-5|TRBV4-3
TGCGCCAGCAGCCAAGTTACAGGGGGGGTGGCCCAGTACTTC
CASSQVTGGVAQYF
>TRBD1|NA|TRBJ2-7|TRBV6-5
TGCGCCAGCAGTCCCCGGACAGGCCTCTACGAGCAGTACTTC
CASSPRTGLYEQYF
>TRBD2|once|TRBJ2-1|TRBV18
TGTGCCAGCTCACCATACAGGGGACTAGCGGGAGATGAGCAGTTCTTC
CASSPYRGLAGDEQFF
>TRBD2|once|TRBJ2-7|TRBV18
TGTGCCAGCTCCCCCACGGGAGGAACCTACGAGCAGTACTTC
CASSPTGGTYEQYF
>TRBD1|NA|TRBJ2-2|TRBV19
TGTGCCAGTATTAATCCTTGGACAGGGGGCTCCGGGGAGCTGTTTTTT
CASINPWTGGSGELFF
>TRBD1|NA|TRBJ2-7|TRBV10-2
TGCGCCAGCAGTGAGCGACAGGGGGCGTACGAGCAGTACTTC
CASSERQGAYEQYF
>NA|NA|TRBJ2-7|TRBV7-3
TGTGCCAGCAGCTTAGGGACGCCTTACGAGCAGTACTTC
CASSLGTPYEQYF
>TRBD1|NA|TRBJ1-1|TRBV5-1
TGCGCCAGCCGGGCACAGGGGGGGTCGGACACTGAAGCTTTCTTT
CASRAQGGSDTEAFF
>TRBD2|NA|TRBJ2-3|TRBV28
TGTGCCAGCCCTGCGGGGGGAGCGGGAGGGCCGCCAGATACGCAGTATTTT
CASPAGGAGGPPDTQYF
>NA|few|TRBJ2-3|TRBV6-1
TGTGCCAGCAGTGAGGGCGGATCCCACACAGATACGCAGTATTTT
CASSEGGSHTDTQYF
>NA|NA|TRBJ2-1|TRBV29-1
TGCAGCGGAAACCCGGGACACCACTACAATGAGCAGTTCTTC
CSGNPGHHYNEQFF
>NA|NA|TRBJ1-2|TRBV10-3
TGTGCCATCAGTTATCTTCGGAAGGGACAAAAAACAATCTATGGCTACACCTTC
CAISYLRKGQKTIYGYTF